The 15 T cell receptor beta chains in this list originate from one sample, sequenced in a study of blood T cell repertoires in COVID-19. Repertoires were generated with immunoSEQ multiplex PCR, while TCRdb's copy carries only in-frame clones and drops some. The table records over 450,000 clones, approximately 88% of them present only once. Sequenced material: peripheral blood. These receptors originate from a woman in her forties or fifties with COVID-19, enrolled during active disease.

This sequence joins TRBV3-1 (or the pseudogene TRBV3-2) and TRBJ2-1; tentative D call: TRBD1 (7 bases). Trimming left V 0 bases short and J 6 bases short, with 15 bases between. Germline values: CDR1 LGHDT, CDR2 YNNKEL (reference sequence). This CDR3 is built from 16 residues. As DNA, the CDR3 is TGTGCCAGCAGCCAAGAGAGGGGCCAGGGGGGCAATGAGCAGTTCTTC. Its protein product is CASSQERGQGGNEQFF.

V usage is TRBV6-6 and J usage is TRBJ1-1; a possible D gene is TRBD1 (6 bases). Per germline, CDR1 MNHNY and CDR2 SVGAGI (reference sequence). The CDR3 is made up of 14 amino acids. V lost 0 bases and J 5 bases, leaving 10 bases between the germline ends. The CDR3 DNA sequence: TGTGCCAGCAGTTACTCGAAGGGGGGGACTGAAGCTTTCTTT. As protein: CASSYSKGGTEAFF.

The gene calls are TRBV3-1 (or the pseudogene TRBV3-2) and TRBJ1-1; unclear D gene. This CDR3 region has 15 residues. Germline CDR1 and CDR2: LGHDT and YNNKEL (reference sequence). Trimming took off 4 bases at V and 0 bases at J, with 12 bases between the two ends. As DNA, the CDR3 is TGTGCCAGCAGCCCGAACACCATCATGAACACTGAAGCTTTCTTT. It is translated as CASSPNTIMNTEAFF.

V usage is TRBV5-1 and J usage is TRBJ1-4; D gene unclear. Germline V CDR1 and CDR2: SGHRS, YFSETQ. The CDR3 length is 16 residues. V gave up 4 bases and J gave up 4 bases, with 17 bases separating them. The CDR3 reads CASSLRAYDVNEKLFF. DNA for the CDR3: TGCGCCAGCAGCCTGAGGGCATACGACGTTAATGAAAAACTGTTTTTT.

The V call is TRBV21-1, the J call TRBJ1-1; the table's D call, TRBD1, was not checked against the DNA. TRBV21-1 is a known pseudogene. CDR3 length equals 18 residues. The CDR3 loop is CASTPQGNYWRLVPEAFF. Written as DNA, the CDR3 is TGTGCCAGCACCCCACAGGGGAATTATTGGCGGCTGGTTCCTGAAGCTTTCTTT.

This clone was observed a few times. V gene TRBV3-1 (or the pseudogene TRBV3-2) combines with J gene TRBJ1-1; unclear D gene. The V and J ends lost 0 bases and 4 bases respectively, with 18 bases between them. The CDR3 length is 17 residues. The V gene's germline CDR1 is LGHDT and CDR2 YNNKEL (reference sequence). The CDR3 coding sequence is TGTGCCAGCAGCCAAGACCCTAGCGGGCCCTGGGGCACTGAAGCTTTCTTT. Protein product: CASSQDPSGPWGTEAFF.

This sequence joins TRBV5-6 and TRBJ2-3; 7 bases are a match to TRBD1. Looked up from germline, CDR1 is SGHDT and CDR2 is YYEEEE. There are 17 residues in the CDR3. The V gene end was trimmed by 4 bases and the J gene end by 2 bases; junction bases not matched to a gene: 13. The CDR3: CASSPVGLKGATDTQYF. CDR3 nucleotides: TGTGCCAGCAGCCCGGTAGGGTTGAAGGGGGCCACAGATACGCAGTATTTT.

CDR3 in DNA: TGTGCCAGCAGCCCACTTGGAATCGGTCTGGAGGACTATGGCTACACCTTC. This encodes CASSPLGIGLEDYGYTF. This chain connects TRBV5-6 to TRBJ1-2; D remains ambiguous. Germline V gene sequence: CDR1 SGHDT, CDR2 YYEEEE. V lost 4 bases to trimming and J lost 3 bases, with 22 bases between them. CDR3 size: 17 residues. Full variable domain (outside the CDR3, taken from reference TRBV5-6 and TRBJ1-2): DAGVTQSPTHLIKTRGQQVTLRCSPKSGHDTVSWYQQALGQGPQFIFQYYEEEERQRGNFPDRFSGHQFPNYSSELNVNALLLGDSALYLCASSPLGIGLEDYGYTFGSGTRLTVV.

The chain has TRBV6-5 and TRBJ1-1; TRBD1 might be the D (6 bases). CDR1 MNHEY and CDR2 SVGAGI come from the germline V gene. The CDR3 loop spans 13 amino acids. The V and J ends lost 8 bases and 1 base respectively, with 11 bases between them. The CDR3 DNA is TGTGCCAGCGGACGGACAGCGAACACTGAAGCTTTCTTT. This gives the protein CASGRTANTEAFF.

The chain recombines TRBV27 with TRBJ1-1; 9 bases align to TRBD1. The germline V gene has CDR1 MNHEY and CDR2 SMNVEV (reference sequence). This CDR3 has 16 residues. The V and J ends lost 4 bases and 0 bases, in that order; junction bases with no gene match: 6. This CDR3 reads CASSSTGTGMNTEAFF. The CDR3 DNA reads as TGTGCCAGCAGTTCGACCGGGACAGGGATGAACACTGAAGCTTTCTTT.

A single count supports this clone. This same CDR3 is encoded by further DNA sequences in the sample. CDR3 residues: CASSLGQGVGGYTF. CDR3 coding DNA: TGCGCCAGCAGCCTGGGACAGGGAGTAGGCGGCTACACCTTC. J is TRBJ1-2 and V is TRBV5-1; 9 bases match TRBD1. Germline loops: CDR1 SGHRS, CDR2 YFSETQ. This CDR3 is 14 amino acids long. V trimming: 4 bases; J trimming: 8 bases; junction bases outside the gene matches: 9. Together with reference TRBV5-1 and TRBJ1-2, the CDR3 gives the full variable domain: KAGVTQTPRYLIKTRGQQVTLSCSPISGHRSVSWYQQTPGQGLQFLFEYFSETQRNKGNFPGRFSGRQFSNSRSEMNVSTLELGDSALYLCASSLGQGVGGYTFGSGTRLTVV.

V usage is TRBV9 and J usage is TRBJ2-1; TRBD1 might be the D (5 bases). Germline assignment: CDR1 SGDLS and CDR2 YYNGEE. V lost 4 bases, J lost 10 bases, and 24 bases lay in between. The CDR3 covers 16 residues. In nucleotides, the CDR3 is TGTGCCAGCAGCTTTGGCCGGGCCTTAGGCCACAGGGAGCAGTTCTTC. This encodes CASSFGRALGHREQFF.

The chain recombines TRBV18 with TRBJ2-3; 12 bases are a match to TRBD2. The CDR3 is 17 amino acids. Unmatched junction bases numbered 5, after V lost 4 bases and J lost 0 bases. Germline assignment: CDR1 KGHSH and CDR2 LQKENI. Here the CDR3 reads CASSRLTSGGSTDTQYF. CDR3 DNA: TGTGCCAGCTCACGATTAACTAGCGGGGGGAGCACAGATACGCAGTATTTT.

This sequence joins TRBV2 and TRBJ1-2, with 9 bases lining up with TRBD1. Germline CDR1 reads SNHLY; CDR2 reads FYNNEI. V trimming: 8 bases; J trimming: 3 bases; junction bases outside the gene matches: 10. The CDR3 sequence is 15 residues long. The CDR3 region is CASGGQGPIDYGYTF. The CDR3 DNA reads TGTGCCAGCGGGGGACAGGGACCTATCGACTATGGCTACACCTTC.

This chain links TRBV18 with TRBJ1-6; 7 bases are a match to TRBD1. This CDR3 has 15 amino acids. Germline CDR1 and CDR2: KGHSH and LQKENI. V shed 0 bases, J shed 14 bases, and the junction held 10 bases outside the gene matches. In DNA form, the CDR3 reads TGTGCCAGCTCACCACCGGAGGGGGCATTCGGGGCCCTCCACTTT. It specifies CASSPPEGAFGALHF.